This record looks at one T cell receptor (beta chain) sequence and its context. There is no known antigen for this receptor. The input lacks base qualities; no much larger clone sits a single base away. Receptor amplification or capture employed the immunoSEQ multiplex PCR assay. Drawn from immuneACCESS, this table holds only the in-frame rearrangements with V and J called that TCRdb kept. Clones are partly lost; checked studies trace under half to an unresolved V gene and leave the rest unexplained. Here the sample has 14,000 to 15,000 clones; under 75% occur a single time. Together, the top ten hold approximately 15% of the sample. These data originate in a study of T cells after somatic rescue of genetic block (dated by TCRdb to the early 2020s). With respect to the entire study: The study assessed how robust, over the long term, a T-cell system was when the system had developed through somatic rescue of a genetic block in T-cell development.

Between the V and J ends, shortened by 3 bases and 2 bases respectively, the junction contains 17 bases. The CDR3, cysteine through phenylalanine, is 17 amino acids long. Of all the DNA, just the CDR3 is kept, 51 bases in frame from base 1. CDR1 MDHEN and CDR2 SYDVKM were looked up in the germline V gene. Material: peripheral blood mononuclear cells (PBMCs). The sequence came from a boy between 5 and 17 years old. Here the chain combines TRBV28 and TRBJ1-5; no D gene is confidently identified. The CDR3 loop reads CASSFPRWGAGNQPQHF. The DNA reads as follows: TGTGCCAGCAGTTTCCCCCGGTGGGGAGCTGGCAATCAGCCCCAGCATTTT.